Presented here are 3 T cell receptor beta chains from one specimen sequenced in a study of response to subunit inactivated influenza vaccine. Via MiXCR, TCRdb re-called the RT-PCR reads, giving one row per CDR3 protein. The sample records hundreds of thousands of distinct CDR3 sequences, approximately 15% being singletons. Sequenced material: CD4+ T cells sorted from PBMCs, taken roughly 24 months after vaccination. The receptor set was obtained from a man between 50 and 69 years old who received an inactivated influenza vaccine.

This clonotype turned up a few times. The chain carries TRBV12-3 or TRBV12-4 and TRBJ2-1; a weak D match, TRBD1 (5 bases). Trimming took off 5 bases at V and 9 bases at J, with 14 bases between the two ends. CDR3 length equals 13 residues. This CDR3 reads CASSPPPGAEQFF. The CDR3, as DNA: TGTGCCAGCAGTCCGCCCCCTGGGGCTGAGCAGTTCTTC.

The chain recombines TRBV7-6 with TRBJ2-1; 14 bases agree with TRBD2. V shed 0 bases and J 4 bases; nucleotides not matched to a gene: 2. This CDR3 is 17 amino acids long. Germline CDR1 SGHVS, CDR2 FNYEAQ. The CDR3 spells CASSLAGTSGSYNEQFF. Written as DNA, the CDR3 is TGTGCCAGCAGCTTAGCCGGGACTAGCGGGAGTTACAATGAGCAGTTCTTC.

This clonotype has just a few counts. This chain's CDR3 is CASSHGGQEVDSPLHF. The CDR3 DNA reads as TGTGCCAGCAGCCATGGAGGACAGGAGGTGGATTCACCCCTCCACTTT. The chain uses TRBV3-1 and TRBJ1-6, with 7 nucleotides matching TRBD1. J was trimmed by 8 bases and V by 3 bases; bases with no gene match: 10. CDR3 size: 16 residues. Germline V CDR1 and CDR2: LGHDT, YNNKEL (reference sequence).